This T cell receptor beta chain came from a study of cytomegalovirus exposure and HLA in healthy donors. The primer mix had 60 Vbeta and 13 Jbeta primers. Profiling relied on immunoSEQ multiplex PCR, and the TCRdb table lists in-frame clones only, not all of them. The data contain about 100,000 clones, 60% to 80% of them singletons. Germline V gene data show CDR1 as MDHEN and CDR2 as SYDVKM. Unmatched junction bases numbered 26, after V lost 4 bases and J lost 3 bases. The CDR3 loop spans 22 amino acids. This TCR derives from a woman aged 60-70 years in good health and CMV-seropositive. The chain couples TRBV28 to TRBJ2-7; TRBD2 matches at 11 bases. Sequenced sample: PBMCs. The CDR3 coding sequence is TGTGCCAGCAGTTCTCCTACAGGGGGCAGTTCTACTAGCGGGAGTTCTCGCTACGAGCAGTACTTC. Its translation: CASSSPTGGSSTSGSSRYEQYF.